The clone carrying this T cell receptor beta chain was recorded a few times. Template switching introduced a universal primer site, and the cDNA bore unique molecular identifiers. Via MiXCR, TCRdb re-called the 5' RACE reads, giving one row per CDR3 protein. The sample consists of around 280,000 distinct CDR3 sequences, more than 6.5% of them appearing once. Per germline, CDR1 ENHRY and CDR2 SYGVKD. This CDR3 region has 13 residues. Trimming at V came to 11 bases and at J to 3 bases, leaving 5 bases not matched to a gene. This record belongs to a study of identical twins. The same data also contributed to another study, on yellow fever vaccine responses in identical twins.

The sample consisted of memory (CD45RO+) T cells sorted from blood. The V call is TRBV10-3, the J call TRBJ1-4, with 8 bases that match TRBD1. The source of this sequence is a woman aged 18-35 years in good health. In DNA, the CDR3 is TGTGCCGCCGGACAGGGAGCTAATGAAAAACTGTTTTTT. It codes for CAAGQGANEKLFF.